This TCR beta chain emerged from a study of identical twins. Template switching (which added a universal primer site) was used, and cDNA carried unique molecular identifiers. TCRdb passed the 5' RACE reads through MiXCR, listing each CDR3 protein once. In the table there are hundreds of thousands of distinct CDR3 sequences, roughly an eighth of which are singletons. Remarks on this clonotype: Its antigen is unknown.

General study points: Modeled out-of-frame TCR alpha sharing in monozygotic twins fell below observed levels. Insertions were reduced in abundant cord blood beta clonotypes but not in memory repertoires.

CDR1 is MDHEN, CDR2 SYDVKM, per germline. The CDR3 is made up of 16 amino acids. V lost 4 bases and J lost 4; bases outside the gene matches: 6. These data were also filed under a second study, of yellow fever vaccine responses in identical twins.

The receptor's source is a woman between 18 and 29 years old in good health. The genes are TRBV28 and TRBJ2-7; TRBD2 matches 14 bases. Material for sequencing was PBMCs. CDR3 sequence: CASSSDRTSGRYEQYF. The CDR3 nucleotides are TGTGCCAGCAGTTCCGACCGGACTAGCGGGAGGTACGAGCAGTACTTC.